Below, 18 T cell receptor beta chains from the same sample are listed, as sequenced in a study of T cell responses to AZD1222 COVID-19 vaccine (dated by TCRdb to about 2021). Reading the label with the study, this specimen's time point is: about 28 days (+/-7) after the second vaccine dose. The library relied on the immunoSEQ multiplex PCR assay. TCRdb's version of the immuneACCESS table is confined to in-frame rearrangements and falls short of the full clone set. An unresolved V gene accounts for under half of the shortfall where checked; the remainder is of unknown origin. For this sample the table gives 89,000 or so clones, of which 85% to 95% were detected only once. The ten biggest clones cover 28% of the sample. The sequencing here drew on peripheral blood, taken 28 days after the second AZD1222 dose. The receptor set was obtained from an adult who received the AZD1222 COVID-19 vaccine.

This chain connects TRBV5-6 to TRBJ2-3, with 8 nucleotides matching TRBD2. Germline-derived CDR1 and CDR2 are SGHDT and YYEEEE. The V and J ends lost 1 base and 7 bases, in that order; junction bases with no gene match: 14. The CDR3 spans 17 residues. The CDR3 sequence is CASSLFLRREVIYTQYF. The CDR3, as DNA: TGTGCCAGCAGCTTGTTTTTAAGGCGGGAGGTTATATATACGCAGTATTTT.

The chain couples TRBV14 to TRBJ1-2; D not certain. The length of the CDR3 is 12 residues. V was shortened by 3 bases and J by 4 bases, with 6 bases between the two germline ends. The germline CDR1 and CDR2 sequences are SGHDN and FVKESK. The DNA for the CDR3 is TGTGCCAGCAGCCAGCGGACCTATGGCTACACCTTC. Amino acid sequence: CASSQRTYGYTF. The full variable domain, in which reference TRBV14 and TRBJ1-2 provide the parts outside the CDR3, is EAGVTQFPSHSVIEKGQTVTLRCDPISGHDNLYWYRRVMGKEIKFLLHFVKESKQDESGMPNNRFLAERTGGTYSTLKVQPAELEDSGVYFCASSQRTYGYTFGSGTRLTVV.

In this sample, this clone turned up once. V is TRBV7-3 and J is TRBJ2-1; no definite D call. The CDR3 has 16 amino acids. Trimming left V 5 bases short and J 4 bases short, with 18 bases between. Germline V gene lookup returns CDR1 SGHTA and CDR2 FQGTGA. CDR3 in DNA: TGTGCCAGCAGCCCTCTCCTGCGCGGAACATACAATGAGCAGTTCTTC. Amino acids: CASSPLLRGTYNEQFF. Full variable domain (rest looked up from reference TRBV7-3 and TRBJ2-1): GAGVSQTPSNKVTEKGKYVELRCDPISGHTALYWYRQSLGQGPEFLIYFQGTGAADDSGLPNDRFFAVRPEGSVSTLKIQRTERGDSAVYLCASSPLLRGTYNEQFFGPGTRLTVL.

V gene TRBV3-1 (or the pseudogene TRBV3-2) combines with J gene TRBJ2-7; D is perhaps TRBD1 (5 bases). Germline-derived CDR1 and CDR2 are LGHDT and YNNKEL (reference sequence). V was pared by 2 bases and J by 5 bases, with 7 bases between. This CDR3 spans 12 amino acids. The CDR3 nucleotides are TGTGCCAGCAGCCAATCAGGGAACGAGCAGTACTTC. This translates into CASSQSGNEQYF.

The chain employs TRBV2 and TRBJ2-5; D gene ambiguous. Germline lookup yields CDR1 SNHLY and CDR2 FYNNEI. V dropped 2 bases and J dropped 6 bases, with 10 bases sitting between them. The CDR3 covers 13 residues. In nucleotides, the CDR3 is TGTGCCAGCAGTGAATCCAGTCGACAGACCCAGTACTTC. Protein sequence: CASSESSRQTQYF.

The chain recombines TRBV6-2 or TRBV6-3 with TRBJ2-3; 7 bases map to TRBD2. Losses at the gene ends were 2 bases for V and 11 bases for J; bases not matched to a gene: 19. This CDR3 comprises 17 residues. CDR1 is MNHEY, CDR2 SVGEGT, per germline. In nucleotides, the CDR3 is TGTGCCAGCAGTTACCCCTTGGGTTCGCGGGAGTATCTAGAGCAGTATTTT. Amino acid sequence: CASSYPLGSREYLEQYF.

The V gene is TRBV6-5, the J gene TRBJ1-3; TRBD1 aligns across 7 bases. This CDR3 contains 14 residues. Losses at the gene ends were 5 bases for V and 5 bases for J; bases not matched to a gene: 6. Germline V gives CDR1 MNHEY, CDR2 SVGAGI. In nucleotides, the CDR3 is TGTGCCAGCAGTCCGACAGGGACGCGAAACACCATATATTTT. Protein: CASSPTGTRNTIYF.

This clone was found a few times. The chain recombines TRBV18 with TRBJ2-3; possibly TRBD2 for D (5 bases). The germline V gene has CDR1 KGHSH and CDR2 LQKENI. This CDR3 has 12 residues. Trimming removed 3 bases from V and 5 bases from J, with 6 bases in between. This chain's CDR3 is CASSPSGDTQYF. The CDR3 region has the DNA TGTGCCAGCTCACCGAGCGGAGATACGCAGTATTTT. Based on the CDR3 plus reference TRBV18 and TRBJ2-3, the full variable domain is NAGVMQNPRHLVRRRGQEARLRCSPMKGHSHVYWYRQLPEEGLKFMVYLQKENIIDESGMPKERFSAEFPKEGPSILRIQQVVRGDSAAYFCASSPSGDTQYFGPGTRLTVL.

CDR3 in amino acids: CAWSRTNQPQHF. In DNA, the CDR3 is TGTGCCTGGAGTCGGACCAATCAGCCCCAGCATTTT. The rearrangement links TRBV30 to TRBJ1-5; D is uncertain. The V and J ends lost 2 bases and 3 bases respectively, with 5 bases between them. Germline CDR1 GTSNPN, CDR2 SVGIG (reference sequence). The CDR3 covers 12 residues.

Only a few counts were recorded for this clone. The chain is built from TRBV5-1 and TRBJ2-1, with TRBD1 matching over 8 bases. Looked up from germline, CDR1 is SGHRS and CDR2 is YFSETQ. CDR3 length: 13 residues. Trimming at V came to 4 bases and at J to 6 bases, leaving 3 bases not matched to a gene. In nucleotides, the CDR3 is TGCGCCAGCAGCCTGACAGGGGCCAATGAGCAGTTCTTC. Protein product: CASSLTGANEQFF. The whole variable domain, remainder taken from reference TRBV5-1 and TRBJ2-1, is KAGVTQTPRYLIKTRGQQVTLSCSPISGHRSVSWYQQTPGQGLQFLFEYFSETQRNKGNFPGRFSGRQFSNSRSEMNVSTLELGDSALYLCASSLTGANEQFFGPGTRLTVL.

V is TRBV5-6 and J is TRBJ1-5; D might be TRBD1 (5 bases). Trimming took off 1 base at V and 5 bases at J, with 13 bases between the two ends. Germline V gene data show CDR1 as SGHDT and CDR2 as YYEEEE. The CDR3 has 15 amino acids. This CDR3 reads CASSLQGARDQPQHF. The CDR3 nucleotides read TGTGCCAGCAGCTTGCAGGGAGCGCGCGATCAGCCCCAGCATTTT.

The chain links TRBV4-1 to TRBJ2-3; D unresolved. The CDR3 length is 14 residues. V gave up 4 bases and J gave up 5 bases, with 13 bases separating them. CDR1 is MGHRA and CDR2 is YSYEKL in the germline V gene. The CDR3 DNA reads TGCGCCAGCAGCCGGGGTGGGTTAGGAGATACGCAGTATTTT. This codes for CASSRGGLGDTQYF.

CDR3 DNA: TGTGCCAGCAGTGACCCCGCCGGGACAGGGGGCTTCAATGAGCAGTTCTTC. It codes for CASSDPAGTGGFNEQFF. This sequence joins TRBV6-1 and TRBJ2-1, with 12 bases fitting TRBD1. V dropped 3 bases and J dropped 6; count of bases not matched to a gene: 9. Germline V gene sequence: CDR1 MNHNS, CDR2 SASEGT. This CDR3 comprises 17 residues.

The chain has TRBV5-1 and TRBJ2-2, with 8 bases lining up with TRBD2. This CDR3 has 14 amino acids. Germline-derived CDR1 and CDR2 are SGHRS and YFSETQ. V trimming: 4 bases; J trimming: 6 bases; junction bases outside the gene matches: 5. The CDR3: CASSPGTRAGELFF. The CDR3 region has the DNA TGCGCCAGCAGCCCCGGGACTAGGGCCGGGGAGCTGTTTTTT.

The chain combines TRBV12-5 with TRBJ2-1, with no clear D. V was clipped by 3 bases and J by 6 bases, with 18 bases between them. This CDR3 contains 16 residues. Germline loops: CDR1 LGHNT, CDR2 FRNRAP. The CDR3 DNA reads TGTGCTAGTGGTTTTAGTGTAGGGTCTAGGGTCAATGAGCAGTTCTTC. It is translated as CASGFSVGSRVNEQFF.

The CDR3 here is CASSVAGRGYHEQYF. Here the CDR3 DNA reads TGTGCCAGCAGCGTAGCTGGCAGGGGGTACCACGAGCAGTACTTC. The V gene is TRBV9, the J gene TRBJ2-7, with 7 bases identical to TRBD1. This CDR3 region has 15 residues. Germline CDR1 is SGDLS and CDR2 is YYNGEE. Unmatched junction bases numbered 8, after V lost 0 bases and J lost 5 bases.

This chain links TRBV5-6 with TRBJ1-3, with 7 nucleotides matching TRBD1. Germline V CDR1 and CDR2: SGHDT, YYEEEE. Germline trimming cut 5 bases from V and 5 bases from J; bases unmatched to any gene: 7. The CDR3 totals 14 residues. The CDR3 region is CASSYRGLRNTIYF. The CDR3, as DNA: TGTGCCAGCAGTTACAGGGGATTGAGAAACACCATATATTTT.

The V and J genes are TRBV9 and TRBJ1-4; no clear D. The CDR3 extends over 15 amino acids. Trimming took 4 bases from V and 3 from J, leaving 13 bases between them. In germline, CDR1 is SGDLS, CDR2 YYNGEE. CDR3 loop: CASSTPGEPNEKLFF. DNA of the CDR3: TGTGCCAGCAGCACCCCTGGGGAGCCTAATGAAAAACTGTTTTTT. Looking up the rest from reference TRBV9 and TRBJ1-4 gives the full variable domain: DSGVTQTPKHLITATGQRVTLRCSPRSGDLSVYWYQQSLDQGLQFLIQYYNGEERAKGNILERFSAQQFPDLHSELNLSSLELGDSALYFCASSTPGEPNEKLFFGSGTQLSVL.